This entry features one T cell receptor (beta chain) sequence. This clone has just a few counts. This clone's antigen is unknown. Base-call qualities are not available, and no considerably larger clone is one nucleotide away. The immunoSEQ platform was used to carry out deep TCRbeta sequencing. In the original analysis: Only productive rearrangements were exported from the immunoSEQ Analyzer for further analysis. Clones with significant expansion or contraction between timepoints were called with a two-sided binomial test at Bonferroni-corrected P below 0.01. T cell phenotypes were assigned to bulk TCRbeta clonotypes by matching the clonotypes to single-cell RNA+TCR-seq clones that had the same TCRbeta sequence. Clone enrichment in tumor was computed as tumor frequency divided by PBMC frequency from bulk TCR sequencing. TCRs were grouped by GLIPH into specificity groups, defined as clusters of distinct TCRs likely recognizing common antigens via shared CDR3 motifs. TCRdb re-hosts the immuneACCESS table, in-frame sequences only. Its copies lack some clones; in the studies checked, an unresolved V gene accounts for under half of them, and the cause for the rest is not known. The DNA was the basis for D and trimming; V, J and clone size are from that table. The sample table lists more than 12,000 clones, less than 75% of them with a count of one. The ten largest account for 30% to 40% of the sample.

The CDR3 contains 12 residues, cysteine and phenylalanine counted. Of all the DNA, just the CDR3 is kept, 36 bases in frame from base 1. The junction carries 6 bases between V and J, which are trimmed by 3 bases and 2 bases respectively. The germline V gene specifies SQVTM as CDR1 and ANQGSEA as CDR2. The sample's time point label is to be understood as: after anti-PD-1 therapy. The tumor biopsies were site-matched, meaning the biopsies were taken from the same primary tumor before and after PD-1 blockade. Patients were treated with either pembrolizumab 200 mg every 3 weeks or cemiplimab 350 mg every 2 weeks. Post-treatment squamous cell carcinoma samples were collected on average 31 days after treatment start, so that early T cell dynamics were captured. Genomic DNA extracted from tumor biopsies or peripheral blood was used for bulk TCRbeta sequencing, with input ranging from about 600 ng to 6,500 ng. To detect rare clonotypes with greater sensitivity than single-cell TCR sequencing, bulk TCRbeta sequencing was done on the leftover biopsy material. Every patient was a poor candidate for surgical resection and had histologically proven advanced or metastatic basal or squamous cell carcinoma. The squamous cell carcinoma cohort included 4 patients who had serial tumor biopsies taken during anti-PD-1 treatment. Fresh biopsies came from the site of the primary tumor, and part of the tissue was kept in RNAlater for exome and bulk TCR sequencing.

This record belongs to a study of T cells in tumors after PD-1 blockade (dated by TCRdb to 2018 to 2020). General notes on the study: Patients with prior checkpoint blockade, systemic immunosuppressant use, or recent radiotherapy or other anti-cancer therapy within 4 weeks were excluded. Some patients also continued taking vismodegib 150 mg daily during anti-PD-1 treatment. On average, tumor samples yielded 25,000 or so TCR templates (range about 554-100,000) and 6,000 or so unique clonotypes, around 20-fold deeper than single-cell TCR sequencing. Using site-matched tumors from BCC or SCC patients sampled before and after anti-PD-1 therapy, the study carried out paired single-cell RNA and TCR sequencing. RECIST version 1.1 was the standard used to evaluate clinical response. Results the study describes overall, beyond this receptor: Among expanded exhausted clones in squamous cell carcinoma, approximately 48% were novel, compared with almost 30% of the other expanded CD8+ clones. Where the novel T cell clones came from was not identified, and possible sources could include lymphoid organs or rare unexpanded clones inside the tumor or in the tumor periphery. Comparisons between pre- and post-treatment samples were the only ones where clonal replacement appeared, with none seen between two pre-treatment samples, a pattern that argues against artifacts from biopsy timing or location. Exhausted CD8+ clones expanded after therapy were found to be mostly novel clonotypes undetected pre-treatment, suggesting clonal replacement rather than reinvigoration of pre-existing clones. Roughly 41% of tumor TCR clonotypes were detected in blood, and some novel exhausted tumor clones were observed in pre-treatment blood, which was taken as suggesting peripheral recruitment.

The rearranged segments are TRBV29-1 and TRBJ2-3; no D gene can be assigned with confidence. This clonotype was sampled from a human donor with cutaneous squamous cell carcinoma. Material: tumor tissue, obtained after anti-PD-1 treatment. The CDR3 in this case is CSVESDTDTQYF. The nucleotides read TGCAGCGTTGAGAGTGACACAGATACGCAGTATTTT.